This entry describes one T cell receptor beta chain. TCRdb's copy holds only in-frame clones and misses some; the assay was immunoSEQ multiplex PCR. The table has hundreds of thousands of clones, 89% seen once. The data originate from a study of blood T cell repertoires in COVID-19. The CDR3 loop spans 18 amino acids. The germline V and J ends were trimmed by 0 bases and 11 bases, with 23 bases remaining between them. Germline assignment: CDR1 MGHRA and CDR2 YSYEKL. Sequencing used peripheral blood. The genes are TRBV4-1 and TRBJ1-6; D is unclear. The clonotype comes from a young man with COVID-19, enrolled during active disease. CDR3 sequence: CASSQDIFTTRLDAPLHF. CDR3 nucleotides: TGCGCCAGCAGCCAAGATATCTTTACGACACGGCTCGATGCACCCCTCCACTTT.